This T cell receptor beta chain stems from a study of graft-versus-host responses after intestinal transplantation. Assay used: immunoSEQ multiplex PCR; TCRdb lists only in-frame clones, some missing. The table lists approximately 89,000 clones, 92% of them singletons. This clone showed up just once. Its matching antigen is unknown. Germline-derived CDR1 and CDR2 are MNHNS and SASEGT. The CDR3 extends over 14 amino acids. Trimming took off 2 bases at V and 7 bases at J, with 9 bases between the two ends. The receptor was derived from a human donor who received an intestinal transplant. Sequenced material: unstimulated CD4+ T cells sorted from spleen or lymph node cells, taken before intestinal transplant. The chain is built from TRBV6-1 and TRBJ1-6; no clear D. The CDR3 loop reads CASSELGVNSPLHF. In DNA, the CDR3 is TGTGCCAGCAGTGAATTAGGAGTGAATTCACCCCTCCACTTT.